Listed below are T cell receptor beta chains from one sample, sequenced in a study of blood T cell repertoires in COVID-19. The data were produced by immunoSEQ multiplex PCR, yet TCRdb's version contains in-frame clones alone and is incomplete. The table records approximately 80,000 clones, more than 70% of them present only once. Sequences were obtained from peripheral blood. These receptors were collected from an elderly woman with acute or convalescent COVID-19. Each CDR3 is given with its conserved first and last residue. A D gene is named only where the DNA matches it firmly. Clone size is shown for a subset of rows, as once, few, many or a class of expanded clone.

>NA|TRBJ1-3|NA|TRBV3-1/TRBV3-2
CASSQVDKRGNTIYF
TGTGCCAGCAGCCAAGTGGACAAACGGGGAAACACCATATATTTT
>NA|TRBJ1-2|NA|TRBV11-2
CASSLRDFYGYTF
TGTGCCAGCAGCTTACGGGACTTCTATGGCTACACCTTC
>NA|TRBJ1-1|NA|TRBV9
CASSVGSMNTEAFF
TGTGCCAGCAGCGTAGGAAGCATGAACACTGAAGCTTTCTTT
>NA|TRBJ2-7|NA|TRBV7-9
CASSPPGAPYEQYF
TGTGCCAGCAGCCCCCCAGGGGCCCCCTACGAGCAGTACTTC
>NA|TRBJ1-2|NA|TRBV6-5
CASSGANYGYTF
TGTGCCAGTTCAGGGGCGAACTATGGCTACACCTTC
>few|TRBJ1-3|TRBD1|TRBV11-2
CASSLEYGQGSTIYF
TGTGCCAGCAGCTTAGAATATGGACAGGGAAGCACCATATATTTT
>NA|TRBJ1-6|NA|TRBV11-2
CASSPRGYYNSPLHF
TGTGCCAGCAGCCCCAGGGGATACTATAATTCACCCCTCCACTTT
>once|TRBJ2-2|NA|TRBV10-3
CAISAAGGSYTGELFF
TGTGCCATCAGTGCAGCAGGGGGGTCTTACACCGGGGAGCTGTTTTTT
>NA|TRBJ2-5|NA|TRBV19
CASSNQGVQETQYF
TGTGCCAGTAGTAATCAGGGTGTCCAGGAGACCCAGTACTTC
>once|TRBJ2-7|TRBD2|TRBV7-2
CASRLAGTSISEQYF
TGTGCCAGCAGGCTAGCCGGGACTAGCATCTCCGAGCAGTACTTC
>NA|TRBJ2-2|TRBD2|TRBV9
CASSTRTSGGGELFF
TGTGCCAGCAGCACCCGGACTAGCGGGGGCGGGGAGCTGTTTTTT
>NA|TRBJ1-3|NA|TRBV11-1
CASSLSGISGNTIYF
TGTGCCAGCAGCCTCAGCGGGATCTCTGGAAACACCATATATTTT
>once|TRBJ2-2|NA|TRBV10-1
CASSESSTGELFF
TGCGCCAGCAGTGAGTCGAGCACCGGGGAGCTGTTTTTT
>NA|TRBJ2-5|NA|TRBV9
CASSRRSGIVQETQYF
TGTGCCAGCAGCCGTAGGTCAGGGATAGTACAAGAGACCCAGTACTTC
>NA|TRBJ2-7|NA|TRBV7-9
CASSLSGRDEQYF
TGTGCCAGCAGCTTATCCGGGCGGGACGAGCAGTACTTC
>NA|TRBJ2-2|TRBD1|TRBV10-1
CASSETSGTDTGELFF
TGCGCCAGCAGTGAGACCTCCGGGACAGACACCGGGGAGCTGTTTTTT
>once|TRBJ2-2|NA|TRBV24-1
CATSDRRGGNTGELFF
TGTGCCACCAGTGATCGTAGGGGGGGGAACACCGGGGAGCTGTTTTTT
>NA|TRBJ2-1|NA|TRBV7-2
CASSLEVRRGSSYNEQFF
TGTGCCAGCAGCTTAGAGGTACGGCGGGGAAGCTCCTACAATGAGCAGTTCTTC
>NA|TRBJ2-5|TRBD2|TRBV19
CASSIDRAGTSGRAYQETQYF
TGTGCCAGTAGTATTGATCGTGCCGGGACTAGCGGGAGGGCGTACCAAGAGACCCAGTACTTC
>NA|TRBJ1-1|NA|TRBV3-1/TRBV3-2
CASSQVGTEAFF
TGTGCCAGCAGCCAAGTCGGCACTGAAGCTTTCTTT
>NA|TRBJ2-7|NA|TRBV7-2
CASSLFQGYEQYF
TGTGCCAGCAGCTTATTTCAGGGCTACGAGCAGTACTTC